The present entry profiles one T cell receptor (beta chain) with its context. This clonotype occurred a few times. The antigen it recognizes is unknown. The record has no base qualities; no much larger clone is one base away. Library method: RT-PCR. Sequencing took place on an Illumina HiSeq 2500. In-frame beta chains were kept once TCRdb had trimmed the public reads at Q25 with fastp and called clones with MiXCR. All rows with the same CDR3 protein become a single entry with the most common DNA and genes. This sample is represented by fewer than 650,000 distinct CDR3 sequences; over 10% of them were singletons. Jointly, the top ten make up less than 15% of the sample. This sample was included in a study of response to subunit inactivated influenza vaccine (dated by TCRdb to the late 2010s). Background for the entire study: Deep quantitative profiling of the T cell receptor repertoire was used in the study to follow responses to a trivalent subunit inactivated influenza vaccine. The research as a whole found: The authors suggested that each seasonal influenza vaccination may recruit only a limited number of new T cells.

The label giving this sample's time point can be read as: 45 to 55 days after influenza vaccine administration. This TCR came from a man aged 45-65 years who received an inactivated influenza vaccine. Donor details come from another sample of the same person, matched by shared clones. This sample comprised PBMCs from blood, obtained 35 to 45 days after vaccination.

The encoded CDR3 is CASRAAPLYEQYF. Here is the DNA: TGTGCCAGCAGGGCCGCCCCGTTATACGAGCAGTACTTC. Recombination linked TRBV6-1 to TRBJ2-7, with no D gene named confidently. The germline V gene provides CDR1 MNHNS and CDR2 SASEGT. Inclusive of the bounding cysteine and phenylalanine, the CDR3 is 13 residues long. CDR3 DNA only is kept here, 39 bases in frame from base 1. V is pared back by 6 bases and J by 4 bases, with 13 bases lying between the germline termini.